These 19 T cell receptor beta chains originate from one sample sequenced in a study of blood T cells in healthy people across ages. Then a second PCR, running about 6 to 12 cycles, was carried out with a sample-barcoded 5' primer and a J-beta primer mix. One entry per CDR3 protein results from TCRdb running MiXCR on the 5' RACE reads. This table has about 680,000 distinct CDR3 sequences, about 52% appearing once. The sample consisted of blood. The source is an older woman in good health.

The rearrangement links TRBV7-2 to TRBJ1-4; no clear D. The CDR3 has 13 amino acids. Trimming left V 5 bases short and J 3 bases short, with 7 bases between. CDR1 and CDR2 from the germline V gene are SGHTA and FQGNSA. CDR3 bases: TGTGCCAGCAGCCGGGTATCTAATGAAAAACTGTTTTTT. Translated: CASSRVSNEKLFF. Together with reference TRBV7-2 and TRBJ1-4, the CDR3 gives the full variable domain: GAGVSQSPSNKVTEKGKDVELRCDPISGHTALYWYRQSLGQGLEFLIYFQGNSAPDKSGLPSDRFSAERTGGSVSTLTIQRTQQEDSAVYLCASSRVSNEKLFFGSGTQLSVL.

This sequence joins TRBV5-4 and TRBJ2-1, with 7 nucleotides matching TRBD2. CDR1 is SGHNT, CDR2 YYREEE, per germline (reference sequence). The CDR3 extends over 15 amino acids. J was trimmed by 6 bases and V by 4 bases; bases with no gene match: 10. CDR3 nucleotide sequence: TGTGCCAGCAGCCGGGGGGTGGCCAGCTCCAATGAGCAGTTCTTC. This encodes CASSRGVASSNEQFF.

This clonotype was seen only a few times. The chain uses TRBV29-1 and TRBJ2-1, with 8 bases that match TRBD2. The ends lost 7 bases at V and 2 bases at J; junction bases unmatched: 10. Germline loops: CDR1 SQVTM, CDR2 ANQGSEA. This CDR3 comprises 15 residues. The CDR3 DNA sequence: TGCAGCGCGTGGGGCGGGAGGATTACCTACAATGAGCAGTTCTTC. Its translation: CSAWGGRITYNEQFF.

This clonotype was picked up one time. This chain links TRBV28 with TRBJ2-2, with D perhaps TRBD2 (6 bases). This CDR3 comprises 14 residues. Trimming removed 7 bases at V and 9 bases at J, with 18 bases between. Per the germline V gene, CDR1 is MDHEN and CDR2 is SYDVKM. CDR3 sequence: CASTPGGNPRELFF. CDR3 nucleotides: TGTGCCAGCACCCCCGGAGGGAACCCCAGGGAGCTGTTTTTT.

The table lists this clonotype with a few counts. The J gene is TRBJ1-4, the V gene TRBV4-3, with D perhaps TRBD1 (6 bases). V lost 2 bases and J lost 3, with 16 bases in between. The germline V gene has CDR1 LGHNA and CDR2 YSLEER. The CDR3 spans 17 residues. DNA of the CDR3: TGCGCCAGCAGCCAACCGGGTGTACAGGGCCCTAATGAAAAACTGTTTTTT. Translating it yields CASSQPGVQGPNEKLFF.

This clonotype appeared a few times. V usage is TRBV11-1 and J usage is TRBJ1-1; unclear D gene. Germline CDR1 and CDR2: SGHAT and FQDESV (reference sequence). The CDR3 totals 13 residues. Trimming took 5 bases from V and 9 from J, leaving 16 bases between them. The CDR3 coding sequence is TGTGCCAGCAGCATCGGACGGGCTATGAAAGCTTTCTTT. Its translation is CASSIGRAMKAFF.

Written as DNA, the CDR3 is TGTGCCACCGGGGGGGCGACCCACAAAGCGGGAAGCACAGATACGCAGTATTTT. Translation gives CATGGATHKAGSTDTQYF. The V call is TRBV24-1, the J call TRBJ2-3, with TRBD2 as a possible D gene (7 bases). Germline assignment: CDR1 KGHDR and CDR2 SFDVKD. The V and J ends lost 9 bases and 0 bases respectively, with 24 bases between them. The CDR3 is 18 amino acids.

The CDR3 DNA follows: TGCAGTGCCGGTTACCCGTTGGACGAGCAGTACTTC. Protein product: CSAGYPLDEQYF. The chain uses TRBV20-1 and TRBJ2-5, with unresolved D. The J call is doubtful: the DNA matches TRBJ2-7 better. The CDR3 contains 12 residues. The germline V gene encodes CDR1 DFQATT and CDR2 SNEGSKA (reference sequence).

The V and J genes are TRBV11-3 and TRBJ2-7; maybe TRBD1 (5 bases). The CDR3 is made up of 14 amino acids. The V end lost 4 bases, the J end lost 6 bases, and 16 bases lay between the germline ends. In germline, CDR1 is SGHNT, CDR2 YENEEA. The CDR3 DNA reads as TGTGCCAGCAGCTACCGACAGAAGGCGAGCGAGCAGTACTTC. Protein: CASSYRQKASEQYF.

This clonotype turned up a few times. This rearrangement joins TRBV29-1 to TRBJ2-5; tentative D call: TRBD1 (6 bases). CDR1 is SQVTM, CDR2 ANQGSEA, per germline. V was pared by 5 bases and J by 5 bases, with 12 bases between. The CDR3 runs to 12 residues. CDR3 region: CSVSERGETQYF. CDR3 sequence (DNA): TGCAGCGTTTCCGAGAGGGGGGAGACCCAGTACTTC. The complete variable domain, with remaining parts taken from reference TRBV29-1 and TRBJ2-5, reads SAVISQKPSRDICQRGTSLTIQCQVDSQVTMMFWYRQQPGQSLTLIATANQGSEATYESGFVIDKFPISRPNLTFSTLTVSNMSPEDSSIYLCSVSERGETQYFGPGTRLLVL.

This clonotype was seen only once. One end of the junction does not line up with germline, which may come from a read error. The rearrangement links TRBV6-4 to TRBJ2-1, with D tentatively TRBD2 (6 bases). From germline, CDR1 is MRHNA and CDR2 SNTAGT. This CDR3 spans 16 amino acids. The CDR3, as DNA: TGTGCCAGCAGCGCCATGAGGCGGGACTCCTACATTGAGCAGTTCTTC. Translation: CASSAMRRDSYIEQFF.

The V call is TRBV7-2, the J call TRBJ2-7, with a weak D call TRBD2 (7 bases). Germline loops: CDR1 SGHTA, CDR2 FQGNSA. This CDR3 region has 15 residues. V was trimmed by 4 bases and J by 3 bases, leaving 16 bases between them. The CDR3: CASSSTRGLGYEQYF. The CDR3 bases are TGTGCCAGCAGCTCCACGCGGGGGCTAGGCTACGAGCAGTACTTC.

The chain combines TRBV12-3 or TRBV12-4 with TRBJ2-1; D is possibly TRBD1 or TRBD2 (5 bases each). This CDR3 region has 12 residues. V was shortened by 6 bases and J by 9 bases, with 12 bases between the two germline ends. CDR3 region: CASRLTRGEQFF. DNA of the CDR3: TGTGCCAGCAGATTAACTAGGGGTGAGCAGTTCTTC.

J is TRBJ1-4 and V is TRBV6-2 or TRBV6-3; 9 bases agree with TRBD1. Germline assignment: CDR1 MNHEY and CDR2 SVGEGT. Trimming cost V 8 bases and J 4 bases; bases outside gene matches: 2. CDR3 length: 13 residues. The CDR3: CASRDRDNEKLFF. For the CDR3, the DNA is TGTGCCAGCCGGGACAGGGATAATGAAAAACTGTTTTTT.

This chain links TRBV13 with TRBJ1-2, with TRBD1 as a possible D gene (5 bases). The CDR3 extends over 15 amino acids. Trimming left V 3 bases short and J 8 bases short, with 19 bases between. Germline CDR1 is PRHDT and CDR2 is FYEKMQ (reference sequence). The CDR3 DNA reads as TGTGCCAGCAGCTTGGCTCCTCAGGGACCTCGGGGCTACACCTTC. It codes for CASSLAPQGPRGYTF.

The chain combines TRBV20-1 with TRBJ2-7; the match to TRBD2 covers 8 bases. CDR3 length: 18 amino acids. The ends lost 0 bases at V and 4 bases at J; junction bases unmatched: 17. Germline V gene lookup returns CDR1 DFQATT and CDR2 SNEGSKA (reference sequence). The CDR3 coding sequence is TGCAGTGCTAGAGACCGCCGTCGTGGTAGCGGGAAGCAATACGAGCAGTACTTC. It specifies CSARDRRRGSGKQYEQYF.

This clonotype was counted ten times or more. One junction end does not reproduce the germline sequence, and a read error may be involved. The rearrangement joins TRBV7-2 to TRBJ1-5; D might be TRBD1 (5 bases). The germline CDR1 and CDR2 sequences are SGHTA and FQGNSA. CDR3 length: 14 residues. The CDR3 sequence: CASSLGRGNQPQHF. In DNA, the CDR3 is TGCGCCAGCAGCTTGGGCAGGGGCAATCAGCCCCAGCATTTT.

This clonotype occurred a few times. This sequence joins TRBV20-1 and TRBJ2-7, with 14 bases fitting TRBD2. Trimming removed 0 bases from V and 1 base from J; junction bases left unmatched: 8. Germline assignment: CDR1 DFQATT and CDR2 SNEGSKA (reference sequence). The CDR3 length is 18 residues. CDR3 residues: CSARDLIRLAGGSYEQYF. CDR3 sequence (DNA): TGCAGTGCTAGAGATCTCATTAGACTAGCGGGAGGGTCCTACGAGCAGTACTTC.

V usage is TRBV28 and J usage is TRBJ2-3, with 8 bases aligning to TRBD2. The germline gives CDR1 MDHEN, CDR2 SYDVKM. This CDR3 has 17 residues. V lost 4 bases, J lost 0 bases, and 9 bases stayed unmatched. This CDR3 is CASSSETLAGSTDTQYF. The DNA for the CDR3 is TGTGCCAGCAGTTCAGAAACATTAGCGGGGAGCACAGATACGCAGTATTTT.